This note documents a single T cell receptor (beta chain) sequence. This entry belongs to a study of OX40 agonist ivuxolimab in advanced cancers. TCRdb's table, derived via immunoSEQ multiplex PCR, lists solely in-frame clones and lacks some. The sample has some 70,000 clones, about 86% seen once. This CDR3 has 16 amino acids. The germline V gene encodes CDR1 SGHNT and CDR2 YENEEA. After removal of 1 base from V and 4 bases from J, the junction contained 8 bases not matched to a gene. The specimen comprised CD4+ or CD8+ T cells sorted from blood, sampled in a trial of the OX40 agonist ivuxolimab. The chain employs TRBV11-3 and TRBJ2-3; 7 nucleotides line up with TRBD2. This receptor was taken from an adult with an advanced solid tumor such as melanoma, head and neck, liver or kidney cancer. In DNA form, the CDR3 reads TGTGCCAGCAGCTTAGGGGCGGGAGTCGGTGCAGATACGCAGTATTTT. It specifies CASSLGAGVGADTQYF. The variable domain in full, completed from reference TRBV11-3 and TRBJ2-3, reads EAGVVQSPRYKIIEKKQPVAFWCNPISGHNTLYWYLQNLGQGPELLIRYENEEAVDDSQLPKDRFSAERLKGVDSTLKIQPAELGDSAVYLCASSLGAGVGADTQYFGPGTRLTVL.